These 8 T cell receptor beta chains were sequenced from one sample in a study of T-cell reconstitution after alpha-beta-depleted transplantation in children. Unique molecular identifiers were incorporated into the prepared TCRbeta library. TCRdb reanalysed the PCR reads using MiXCR and keeps one entry per CDR3 protein. Among a few hundred thousand distinct CDR3 sequences, approximately 10% were seen once, and the ten largest hold around 2.5%. The sample in question was PBMCs from the stem cell graft donor, obtained from the stem cell graft. The receptors derive from a human donor who donated a stem cell graft to a child with acute lymphoblastic leukemia.

In DNA, the CDR3 is TGCGCCAGCAGCTTACCGGGACAGATGACAGATACGCAGTATTTT. Amino acid sequence: CASSLPGQMTDTQYF. The rearrangement joins TRBV5-1 to TRBJ2-3; 7 nucleotides line up with TRBD1. This CDR3 region has 15 residues. Per germline, CDR1 SGHRS and CDR2 YFSETQ. Trimming took 2 bases from V and 3 from J; bases not matched to a gene: 6.

There are a few counts of this clonotype. This chain uses TRBV7-3 with TRBJ2-2, with D tentatively TRBD1 or TRBD2 (5 bases each). Germline CDR1 is SGHTA and CDR2 is FQGTGA. The CDR3 runs to 14 residues. V was pared by 5 bases and J by 4 bases, with 11 bases between. CDR3 DNA sequence: TGTGCCAGCAGCCCCGGGACCACCACCGGGGAGCTGTTTTTT. It encodes CASSPGTTTGELFF.

This clonotype was seen at least ten times. V usage is TRBV12-3 or TRBV12-4 and J usage is TRBJ2-3; TRBD1 or TRBD2 may be the D gene (5 bases each). The CDR3 is 16 amino acids. V lost 5 bases and J 4 bases, leaving 19 bases between the germline ends. The CDR3 DNA sequence: TGTGCCAGCAGTACCCGGGGCCTCGAGGTCGCAGATACGCAGTATTTT. Translation gives CASSTRGLEVADTQYF.

This rearrangement joins TRBV6-2 or TRBV6-3 to TRBJ2-1; 8 bases are shared with TRBD1. Trimming at V came to 5 bases and at J to 3 bases, leaving 6 bases not matched to a gene. Germline V gives CDR1 MNHEY, CDR2 SVGEGT. This CDR3 has 15 residues. Here the CDR3 reads CASSHRGTRYNEQFF. CDR3 nucleotide sequence: TGTGCCAGCAGTCACAGGGGGACACGCTACAATGAGCAGTTCTTC.

V usage is TRBV12-3 or TRBV12-4 and J usage is TRBJ2-2; D unclear. This CDR3 spans 13 amino acids. The germline V and J ends were trimmed by 3 bases and 6 bases, with 8 bases remaining between them. The CDR3 loop reads CASSFGAAGELFF. Here the CDR3 DNA reads TGTGCCAGCAGTTTCGGCGCTGCCGGGGAGCTGTTTTTT.

This clonotype was counted at least ten times. The chain is built from TRBV12-3 or TRBV12-4 and TRBJ2-5; 9 bases agree with TRBD1. The CDR3 has 14 residues. V shed 5 bases and J 5 bases; nucleotides not matched to a gene: 6. CDR3 sequence (DNA): TGTGCCAGCAGTCCCAACAGGGGGCTTGAGACCCAGTACTTC. The encoded protein is CASSPNRGLETQYF.

This clonotype was seen a few times. In DNA, the CDR3 is TGTGCCAGCAGCTACGACAGGGCGAGTTCACCCCTCCACTTT. Encoded protein: CASSYDRASSPLHF. V is TRBV6-5 and J is TRBJ1-6; 7 nucleotides match TRBD1. Germline CDR1 reads MNHEY; CDR2 reads SVGAGI. V lost 6 bases to trimming and J lost 9 bases; unmatched junction nucleotides: 8. This CDR3 has 14 residues.

This clonotype was detected ten times or more. The chain links TRBV4-1 to TRBJ1-3, with D unclear. Germline-derived CDR1 and CDR2 are MGHRA and YSYEKL. Trimming took off 4 bases at V and 2 bases at J, with 15 bases between the two ends. The CDR3 extends over 16 amino acids. The CDR3 protein is CASSPIPHGPGNTIYF. The CDR3 nucleotides are TGCGCCAGCAGCCCTATACCGCACGGCCCTGGAAACACCATATATTTT.